Following are 22 T cell receptor beta chains from one sample sequenced in a study of cytomegalovirus exposure and HLA in healthy donors. PCR amplification relied on 60 Vbeta primers (plus 13 Jbeta primers). The protocol was immunoSEQ multiplex PCR, while the TCRdb copy is restricted to in-frame clones and leaves out a portion. This table has 100,000 to 150,000 clones, roughly four fifths appearing once. Specimen: PBMCs. Every receptor here comes from a woman aged 55-70 years in good health and CMV-seropositive.

The chain links TRBV9 to TRBJ1-2; 12 nucleotides align to TRBD1. CDR1 and CDR2 (germline): SGDLS, YYNGEE. V shed 4 bases, J shed 7 bases, and the junction held 8 bases outside the gene matches. CDR3 length: 15 residues. The CDR3, as DNA: TGTGCCAGCAGCAAGAGGGGACAGGGGGCAGGTGGCTACACCTTC. Translated, it gives CASSKRGQGAGGYTF.

V is TRBV7-2 and J is TRBJ2-5; 9 bases align to TRBD2. The V gene end was trimmed by 1 base and the J gene end by 5 bases; junction bases not matched to a gene: 8. Germline V lookup: CDR1 SGHTA, CDR2 FQGNSA. This CDR3 contains 16 residues. The CDR3 DNA is TGTGCCAGCAGCTTAGTAGGGGCGGGGGGGCAGGAGACCCAGTACTTC. Its translation is CASSLVGAGGQETQYF.

This clone appeared a few times. This chain uses TRBV7-8 with TRBJ2-4, with 7 bases fitting TRBD2. Germline V CDR1 and CDR2: SGHVS, FQNEAQ. With V trimmed by 2 bases and J by 0 bases, 10 bases remained unmatched. The length of the CDR3 is 18 residues. CDR3 nucleotides: TGTGCCAGCAGCTTACTCGGGACTTTAGCGGGAGCCAAAAACATTCAGTACTTC. Its protein is CASSLLGTLAGAKNIQYF.

This chain joins TRBV11-2 and TRBJ2-3; TRBD2 matches at 7 bases. The CDR3 has 17 amino acids. Germline CDR1 reads SGHAT; CDR2 reads FQNNGV. With 5 bases clipped from V and 3 bases from J, the junction kept 14 bases outside the gene matches. The CDR3 DNA sequence: TGTGCCAGCAGCCGAACCCTAGCGGTATTAAATACAGATACGCAGTATTTT. Residues: CASSRTLAVLNTDTQYF.

The chain links TRBV4-3 to TRBJ1-2; D possibly corresponds to TRBD1 (6 bases). The CDR3 extends over 18 amino acids. V dropped 2 bases and J dropped 7 bases, with 26 bases sitting between them. The V gene's germline CDR1 is LGHNA and CDR2 YSLEER. The chain's CDR3 is CASSQQHYHKQGYAGYTF. CDR3 nucleotide sequence: TGCGCCAGCAGCCAACAACACTATCACAAACAGGGATATGCTGGCTACACCTTC.

The gene calls are TRBV20-1 and TRBJ2-7; TRBD2 matches at 7 bases. The CDR3 runs 11 residues. The V gene end was trimmed by 8 bases and the J gene end by 6 bases; junction bases not matched to a gene: 7. CDR1 DFQATT and CDR2 SNEGSKA come from the germline V gene (reference sequence). CDR3 nucleotides: TGCAGTTGCGAGCGGGGTCGCGAGCAGTACTTC. Its translation is CSCERGREQYF.

The genes are TRBV6-1 and TRBJ2-7, with 10 bases fitting TRBD1. Trimming at V came to 4 bases and at J to 0 bases, leaving 6 bases not matched to a gene. This CDR3 region has 16 residues. In germline, CDR1 is MNHNS, CDR2 SASEGT. CDR3 sequence reads: CASSAPGQGSSYEQYF. In DNA, the CDR3 is TGTGCCAGCAGTGCACCGGGACAGGGGAGCTCCTACGAGCAGTACTTC.

V gene TRBV5-1 combines with J gene TRBJ1-3; D unresolved. The germline V gene encodes CDR1 SGHRS and CDR2 YFSETQ. CDR3 length: 15 amino acids. Trimming removed 4 bases at V and 1 base at J, with 12 bases between. CDR3 loop: CASSAGDPSGNTIYF. In DNA, the CDR3 is TGCGCCAGCAGCGCCGGGGATCCGTCTGGAAACACCATATATTTT.

The chain joins TRBV18 to TRBJ1-3; the D is unclear. Germline lookup yields CDR1 KGHSH and CDR2 LQKENI. The CDR3 spans 16 residues. V lost 2 bases and J 0 bases, leaving 11 bases between the germline ends. The CDR3 DNA sequence: TGTGCCAGCTCACCATTCGACTCTAGCTCTGGAAACACCATATATTTT. This encodes CASSPFDSSSGNTIYF.

The V and J genes are TRBV7-2 and TRBJ1-3; D may be TRBD1 (5 bases). Per germline, CDR1 SGHTA and CDR2 FQGNSA. Trimming pared 2 bases from V and 0 bases from J, leaving 14 bases between. The CDR3 loop spans 17 amino acids. The CDR3 loop is CASSLSVGQISGNTIYF. The CDR3 bases are TGTGCCAGCAGCTTATCTGTGGGGCAGATCTCTGGAAACACCATATATTTT. The full variable domain, rest sourced from reference TRBV7-2 and TRBJ1-3, is GAGVSQSPSNKVTEKGKDVELRCDPISGHTALYWYRQSLGQGLEFLIYFQGNSAPDKSGLPSDRFSAERTGGSVSTLTIQRTQQEDSAVYLCASSLSVGQISGNTIYFGEGSWLTVV.

The J gene is TRBJ1-2, the V gene TRBV29-1; D is unresolved. The CDR3 consists of 11 residues. V was clipped by 4 bases and J by 8 bases, with 11 bases between them. Germline CDR1 reads SQVTM; CDR2 reads ANQGSEA. This CDR3 is CSVAIGKGYTF. The CDR3 region has the DNA TGCAGCGTTGCGATCGGTAAAGGCTACACCTTC.

V gene TRBV7-2 combines with J gene TRBJ2-7; 11 bases fit TRBD1. The CDR3 runs to 15 residues. The V gene's germline CDR1 is SGHTA and CDR2 FQGNSA. After removal of 2 bases from V and 3 bases from J, the junction contained 3 bases not matched to a gene. The chain's CDR3 is CASSLRTGGVYEQYF. The CDR3 DNA follows: TGTGCCAGCAGCTTACGGACAGGGGGCGTCTACGAGCAGTACTTC.

This clone has only a few counts. The germline gene is not matched at one end of the junction; a read error may be the cause. J is TRBJ2-7 and V is TRBV6-5; 8 positions agree with TRBD2. Germline assignment: CDR1 MNHEY and CDR2 SVGAGI. The CDR3 totals 14 residues. The CDR3 loop reads CASSSVLLAARLNF. The CDR3 DNA reads TGTGCCAGCAGTTCCGTCTTACTAGCGGCCAGGCTGAACTTC.

The genes are TRBV13 and TRBJ2-7; 15 positions match TRBD2. The CDR3 has 15 residues. Germline loops: CDR1 PRHDT, CDR2 FYEKMQ (reference sequence). The J segment lost 7 bases and the V segment lost 4 bases, leaving 5 bases of the junction unmatched. This CDR3 reads CASSSGLAGGQEQYF. DNA of the CDR3: TGTGCCAGCAGCTCCGGACTAGCGGGGGGGCAAGAGCAGTACTTC.

The chain employs TRBV5-4 and TRBJ2-1; 11 bases are shared with TRBD2. From germline, CDR1 is SGHNT and CDR2 YYREEE (reference sequence). Trimming removed 1 base from V and 5 bases from J; junction bases left unmatched: 5. The CDR3 runs to 16 residues. The CDR3 DNA is TGTGCCAGCAGCTTGAGGCTAGCGGGAGGACACAATGAGCAGTTCTTC. As protein: CASSLRLAGGHNEQFF.

The chain is built from TRBV30 and TRBJ2-5; 7 nucleotides match TRBD1. Trimming at V came to 3 bases and at J to 5 bases, leaving 9 bases not matched to a gene. Germline CDR1 GTSNPN, CDR2 SVGIG (reference sequence). The CDR3 totals 14 residues. For the CDR3, the DNA is TGTGCCTGGAGCCCGACAGGGAGTAGGGAGACCCAGTACTTC. Amino acid sequence: CAWSPTGSRETQYF.

V and J are TRBV7-2 and TRBJ1-5, with D perhaps matching TRBD1 (5 bases). Looked up from germline, CDR1 is SGHTA and CDR2 is FQGNSA. V dropped 5 bases and J dropped 4 bases, with 15 bases sitting between them. The CDR3 is made up of 15 amino acids. The CDR3 protein is CASSTQGTINQPQHF. The CDR3 DNA reads TGTGCCAGCAGCACGCAAGGGACTATAAATCAGCCCCAGCATTTT.

The chain carries TRBV2 and TRBJ1-5, with TRBD1 matching over 8 bases. Germline V CDR1 and CDR2: SNHLY, FYNNEI. The CDR3 loop spans 15 amino acids. The V segment lost 7 bases and the J segment 1 base; nucleotides outside the gene matches: 6. CDR3 DNA sequence: TGTGCCAGCAACGGACAGGGCATGAGCAATCAGCCCCAGCATTTT. It specifies CASNGQGMSNQPQHF.

The chain recombines TRBV5-6 with TRBJ2-3, with 8 bases identical to TRBD2. The germline gives CDR1 SGHDT, CDR2 YYEEEE. The CDR3 covers 15 residues. Germline trimming cut 6 bases from V and 0 bases from J; bases unmatched to any gene: 6. The CDR3, as DNA: TGTGCCAGCACCCGGGGGGGGCCTAGCACAGATACGCAGTATTTT. Amino acids: CASTRGGPSTDTQYF.

This clone has more than one count but fewer than ten. The chain carries TRBV19 and TRBJ2-1, with a possible D match to TRBD2 (7 bases). CDR1 and CDR2 from the germline V gene are LNHDA and SQIVND (reference sequence). V dropped 7 bases and J dropped 4 bases, with 14 bases sitting between them. The CDR3 loop spans 14 amino acids. CDR3 amino acids: CASNVAGAYNEQFF. The CDR3 nucleotides read TGTGCCAGTAACGTTGCGGGGGCTTACAATGAGCAGTTCTTC.

This chain joins TRBV5-1 and TRBJ2-3; 12 bases are a match to TRBD2. V trimming: 2 bases; J trimming: 5 bases; junction bases outside the gene matches: 24. Germline V gives CDR1 SGHRS, CDR2 YFSETQ. The CDR3 has 22 amino acids. The CDR3 coding sequence is TGCGCCAGCAGCTTCACTTCACTCCCTAGCGGGAGGGCCAGGAGGGGTGGAGATACGCAGTATTTT. Encoded protein: CASSFTSLPSGRARRGGDTQYF.

The rearrangement joins TRBV7-2 to TRBJ2-1; TRBD2 matches 11 bases. The CDR3 has 18 residues. V lost 5 bases and J lost 7; bases outside the gene matches: 16. CDR1 SGHTA and CDR2 FQGNSA come from the germline V gene. The CDR3 nucleotides are TGTGCCAGCAGCCCGGGACAGGGAATAGCGGGGGGGCAAAATGAGCAGTTCTTC. This encodes CASSPGQGIAGGQNEQFF.